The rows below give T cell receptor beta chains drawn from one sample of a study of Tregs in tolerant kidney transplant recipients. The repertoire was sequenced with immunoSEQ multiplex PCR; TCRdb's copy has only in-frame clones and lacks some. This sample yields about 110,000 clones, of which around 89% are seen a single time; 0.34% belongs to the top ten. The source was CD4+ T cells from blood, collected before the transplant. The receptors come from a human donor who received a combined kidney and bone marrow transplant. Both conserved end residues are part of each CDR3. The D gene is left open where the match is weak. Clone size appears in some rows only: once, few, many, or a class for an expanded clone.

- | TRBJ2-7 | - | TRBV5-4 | CASSLEGQVYEQYF | TGTGCCAGCAGCTTGGAGGGACAAGTATACGAGCAGTACTTC
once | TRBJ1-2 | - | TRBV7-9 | CASSYQGSYGYTF | TGTGCCAGCAGCTATCAGGGGTCCTATGGCTACACCTTC
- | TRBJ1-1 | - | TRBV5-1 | CASSLRGHPFNTEAFF | TGCGCCAGCAGCTTGCGAGGGCACCCTTTTAACACTGAAGCTTTCTTT
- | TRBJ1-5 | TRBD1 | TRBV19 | CASSINRGYSNQPQHF | TGTGCCAGTAGTATAAACAGGGGATATAGCAATCAGCCCCAGCATTTT
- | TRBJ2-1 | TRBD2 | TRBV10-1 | CASSDGGSSYNEQFF | TGCGCCAGCAGTGACGGCGGGAGTTCCTACAATGAGCAGTTCTTC
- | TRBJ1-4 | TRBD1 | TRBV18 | CASSRGQATNEKLFF | TGTGCCAGCTCACGGGGACAGGCAACTAATGAAAAACTGTTTTTT
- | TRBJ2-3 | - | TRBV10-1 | CASPPGWDTQYF | TGCGCCAGCCCCCCGGGGTGGGATACGCAGTATTTT
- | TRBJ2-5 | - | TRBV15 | CATSRAGVTVETQYF | TGTGCCACCAGCAGAGCAGGGGTAACAGTCGAGACCCAGTACTTC
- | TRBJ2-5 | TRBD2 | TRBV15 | CATSGGTREETQYF | TGTGCCACCAGCGGAGGGACTAGGGAAGAGACCCAGTACTTC
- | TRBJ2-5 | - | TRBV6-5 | CASSDSYGGETQYF | TGTGCCAGCTCCGACTCATACGGCGGGGAGACCCAGTACTTC
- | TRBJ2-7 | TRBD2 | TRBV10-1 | CASRGGGTYEQYF | TGCGCCAGCAGGGGCGGGGGTACCTACGAGCAGTACTTC
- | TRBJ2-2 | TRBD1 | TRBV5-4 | CASSTTGITGELFF | TGTGCCAGCAGTACGACAGGGATCACCGGGGAGCTGTTTTTT
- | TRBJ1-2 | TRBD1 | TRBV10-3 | CAISESPRQGAGGYTF | TGTGCCATCAGTGAGTCGCCCCGACAGGGGGCGGGGGGCTACACCTTC
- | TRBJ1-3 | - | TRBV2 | CASRGAGNTIYF | TGTGCCAGCAGGGGAGCGGGAAACACCATATATTTT
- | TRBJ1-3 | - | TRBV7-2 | CASSPLSGNTIYF | TGTGCCAGCAGCCCCCTCTCTGGAAACACCATATATTTT
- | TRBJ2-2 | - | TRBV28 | CASSGRQGPTGELFF | TGTGCCAGCAGTGGTCGCCAGGGCCCCACCGGGGAGCTGTTTTTT
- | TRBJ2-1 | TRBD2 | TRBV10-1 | CASSESGSGRAKNQFF | TGCGCCAGCAGTGAGTCGGGTAGCGGGAGGGCCAAAAATCAGTTCTTC
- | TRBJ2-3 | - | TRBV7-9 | CASSPRSGDSTDTQYF | TGTGCCAGCAGCCCGAGGAGTGGAGACTCCACAGATACGCAGTATTTT
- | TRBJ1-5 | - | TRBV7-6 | CASSLEHSNQPQHF | TGTGCCAGCAGCTTAGAGCATAGCAATCAGCCCCAGCATTTT
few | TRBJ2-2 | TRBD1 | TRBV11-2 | CASSPGTGGSTGELFF | TGTGCCAGCAGCCCCGGGACAGGGGGTAGCACCGGGGAGCTGTTTTTT
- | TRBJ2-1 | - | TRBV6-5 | CASSYSGRKFF | TGTGCCAGCAGTTACTCGGGCAGGAAGTTCTTC
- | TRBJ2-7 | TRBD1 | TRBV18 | CASSLSGTGAEQYF | TGTGCCAGCTCACTCTCCGGGACAGGGGCCGAGCAGTACTTC
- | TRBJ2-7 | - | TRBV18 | CASSQGPYEQYF | TGTGCCAGCTCACAGGGGCCCTACGAGCAGTACTTC
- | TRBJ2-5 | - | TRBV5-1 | CASSFSGQETQYF | TGCGCCAGCAGCTTCTCCGGCCAAGAGACCCAGTACTTC
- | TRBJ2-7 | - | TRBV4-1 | CASSVKGGEQYF | TGCGCCAGCAGCGTCAAAGGGGGCGAGCAGTACTTC
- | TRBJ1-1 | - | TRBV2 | CASSVESTEAFF | TGTGCCAGCAGTGTTGAGAGCACTGAAGCTTTCTTT
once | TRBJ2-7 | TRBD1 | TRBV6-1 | CASKGQGYAYEQYF | TGTGCCAGCAAAGGACAGGGTTACGCCTACGAGCAGTACTTC
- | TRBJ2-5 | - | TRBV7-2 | CASSSPLGRGVGETQYF | TGTGCCAGCAGCTCCCCCCTAGGGCGGGGAGTCGGAGAGACCCAGTACTTC
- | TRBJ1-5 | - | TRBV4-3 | CASSQEAQQPQHF | TGCGCCAGCAGCCAAGAGGCCCAGCAGCCCCAGCATTTT
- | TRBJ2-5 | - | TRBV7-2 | CASSFREETQYF | TGTGCCAGCAGCTTTCGGGAAGAGACCCAGTACTTC
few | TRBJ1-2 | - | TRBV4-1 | CASSQDRGDGYTF | TGCGCCAGCAGCCAAGATCGGGGAGATGGCTACACCTTC
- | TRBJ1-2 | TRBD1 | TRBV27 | CASTLRVVTGQYGYTF | TGTGCCAGCACACTTAGGGTCGTGACAGGGCAATATGGCTACACCTTC
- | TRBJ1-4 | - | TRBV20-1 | CSASNSEKLFF | TGCAGTGCTAGTAATAGTGAAAAACTGTTTTTT
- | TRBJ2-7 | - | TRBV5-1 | CASSFSQGTYEQYF | TGCGCCAGCAGCTTTTCCCAGGGAACCTACGAGCAGTACTTC
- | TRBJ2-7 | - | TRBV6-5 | CASSNPGTYEQYF | TGTGCCAGCAGTAACCCGGGGACCTACGAGCAGTACTTC
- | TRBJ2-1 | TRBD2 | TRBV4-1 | CASSQREGGNEQFF | TGCGCCAGCAGCCAACGGGAGGGGGGGAATGAGCAGTTCTTC
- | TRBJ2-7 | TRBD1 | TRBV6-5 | CASSSGTGVYEQYF | TGTGCCAGCAGCTCCGGGACAGGGGTCTACGAGCAGTACTTC
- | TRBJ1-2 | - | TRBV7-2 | CASSLEHGNYGYTF | TGTGCCAGCAGCTTAGAACATGGCAACTATGGCTACACCTTC
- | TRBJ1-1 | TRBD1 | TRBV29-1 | CSVYGTGGEAFF | TGCAGCGTTTACGGGACAGGGGGCGAAGCTTTCTTT
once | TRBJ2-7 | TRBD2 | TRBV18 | CASSTPPVGGEQYF | TGTGCCAGCTCCACTCCGCCGGTCGGGGGGGAGCAGTACTTC
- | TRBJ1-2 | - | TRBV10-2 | CASISGDGGGYTF | TGCGCCAGCATAAGCGGGGACGGGGGTGGCTACACCTTC
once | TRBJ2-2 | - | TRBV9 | CASSKTGLNTGELFF | TGTGCCAGCAGCAAAACAGGGTTGAACACCGGGGAGCTGTTTTTT
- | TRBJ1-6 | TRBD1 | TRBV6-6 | CASSYGTADSPLHF | TGTGCCAGCAGTTATGGGACAGCAGATTCACCCCTCCACTTT
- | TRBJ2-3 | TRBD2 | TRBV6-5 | CASRVVAGAVDTQYF | TGTGCCAGCAGGGTTGTAGCGGGAGCGGTAGATACGCAGTATTTT
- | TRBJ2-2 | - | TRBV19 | CASSGSLNTGELFF | TGTGCCAGTAGTGGGAGCTTGAACACCGGGGAGCTGTTTTTT
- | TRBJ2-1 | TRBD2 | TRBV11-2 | CASSLPTSGRARSYNEQFF | TGTGCCAGCAGCTTACCGACTAGCGGGAGGGCCCGGTCCTACAATGAGCAGTTCTTC
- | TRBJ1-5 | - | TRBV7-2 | CASSPGFGQPQHF | TGTGCCAGCAGCCCAGGGTTCGGGCAGCCCCAGCATTTT
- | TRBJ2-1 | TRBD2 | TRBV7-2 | CASSPLFRPSGGRNEQFF | TGTGCCAGCAGCCCTCTTTTCCGCCCTAGCGGGGGTAGGAATGAGCAGTTCTTC
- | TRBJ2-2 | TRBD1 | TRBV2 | CASSGDTGGAGELFF | TGTGCCAGCAGTGGGGATACAGGGGGCGCCGGGGAGCTGTTTTTT
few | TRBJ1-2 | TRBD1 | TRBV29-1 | CSVVGQVYGYTF | TGCAGCGTCGTCGGACAGGTCTATGGCTACACCTTC
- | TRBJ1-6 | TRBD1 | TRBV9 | CASSVEGQNSPLHF | TGTGCCAGCAGCGTAGAGGGACAGAATTCACCCCTCCACTTT
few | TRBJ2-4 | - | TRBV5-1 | CASSDGTPKNIQYF | TGCGCCAGCAGCGACGGGACTCCCAAAAACATTCAGTACTTC
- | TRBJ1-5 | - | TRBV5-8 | CASSRGGDGPQHF | TGTGCCAGCTCCCGGGGAGGTGACGGGCCCCAGCATTTT
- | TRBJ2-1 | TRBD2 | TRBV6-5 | CASSSAGALFYNEQFF | TGTGCCAGCAGTTCAGCGGGGGCCCTCTTCTACAATGAGCAGTTCTTC